The sequence of this TCR beta chain was determined in a study of blood T cell repertoires in COVID-19. Background on the study: Sites in the United States, Italy and Spain provided acute and convalescent COVID-19 samples. T cells, B-cell-depleted T cells, or PBMCs supplied cDNA or gDNA.

Per the original data handling: Reference gene primer amplification yielded estimated nucleated cell counts. Measured with immunoSEQ multiplex PCR; TCRdb has only the in-frame clones, and not every one. The V and J calls and clone size were taken over from that table, and D and trimming were inferred from the DNA. The data contain some 150,000 clones, approximately 80% of them singletons. With 6 bases clipped from V and 3 bases from J, the junction kept 5 bases outside the gene matches. Germline CDR1 SGHTA, CDR2 FQGNSA. The CDR3 is 14 residues long. The genes are TRBV7-2 and TRBJ2-5; 9 bases align to TRBD2. This TCR derives from a man aged 60 to 75 with active or convalescent COVID-19. The sequenced sample consisted of peripheral blood. The CDR3 nucleotides are TGTGCCAGCAGAGAAAGACTAGCGGAAGAGACCCAGTACTTC. It encodes CASRERLAEETQYF. Supplemented by reference TRBV7-2 and TRBJ2-5, the full variable domain reads GAGVSQSPSNKVTEKGKDVELRCDPISGHTALYWYRQSLGQGLEFLIYFQGNSAPDKSGLPSDRFSAERTGGSVSTLTIQRTQQEDSAVYLCASRERLAEETQYFGPGTRLLVL.